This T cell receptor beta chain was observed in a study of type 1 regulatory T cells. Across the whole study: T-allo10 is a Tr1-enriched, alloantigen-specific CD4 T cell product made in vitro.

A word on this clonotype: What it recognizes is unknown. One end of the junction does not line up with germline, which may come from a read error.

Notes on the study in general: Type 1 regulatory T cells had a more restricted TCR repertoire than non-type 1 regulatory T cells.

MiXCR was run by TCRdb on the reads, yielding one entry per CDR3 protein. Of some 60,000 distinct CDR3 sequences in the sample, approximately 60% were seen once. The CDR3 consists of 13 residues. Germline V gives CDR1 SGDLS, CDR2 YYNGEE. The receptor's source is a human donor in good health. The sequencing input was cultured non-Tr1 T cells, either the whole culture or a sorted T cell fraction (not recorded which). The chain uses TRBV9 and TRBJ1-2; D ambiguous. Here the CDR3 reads CASSPGLRDGYIF. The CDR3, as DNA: TGTGCCAGCAGCCCAGGACTTAGAGATGGCTACATCTTC.